This paragraph reports one T cell receptor (beta chain). The ends were cut back, 6 bases at V and 5 bases at J, with 13 bases in the middle. This CDR3 contains 13 residues. Method: immunoSEQ multiplex PCR; TCRdb's copy keeps in-frame clones and lacks some. Of 100,000 to 130,000 clones listed, about 85% are singletons. This entry is derived from a study of blood T cell repertoires in COVID-19. About the research overall: Researchers got acute and convalescent COVID-19 samples from the United States, Italy and Spain.

Material: peripheral blood. J is TRBJ2-5 and V is TRBV12-3 or TRBV12-4, with a weak D call TRBD1 (6 bases). The source is a woman in her 70s with acute or convalescent COVID-19. The DNA of the CDR3 is TGTGCCAGCAGACAGGGATCTGAGGAGACCCAGTACTTC. It yields the protein CASRQGSEETQYF.